This T cell receptor (beta chain) was recorded in a study of blood T cell repertoires in COVID-19. Sequencing was performed with immunoSEQ multiplex PCR; in TCRdb, only in-frame clones are kept and a portion is missing. The sample records about 240,000 clones, around 83% being singletons. V was clipped by 5 bases and J by 2 bases, with 15 bases between them. From germline, CDR1 is SGHVS and CDR2 FQNEAQ. The CDR3 is made up of 15 amino acids. The chain is built from TRBV7-8 and TRBJ1-2, with TRBD1 as a possible D gene (5 bases). The TCR sequence derives from a woman in her 50s with COVID-19, enrolled during active disease. The material sequenced was peripheral blood. This CDR3 is CASSARRVGNYGYTF. In DNA form, the CDR3 reads TGTGCCAGCAGCGCCCGCAGGGTGGGGAACTATGGCTACACCTTC.